This TCR beta chain is from a study of early T cells in non-severe SARS-CoV-2 infection. TCRdb processed the 5' RACE reads anew with MiXCR; each CDR3 protein has one entry. The sample contains about 77,000 distinct CDR3 sequences, around 8.7% of which appear only once. The CDR3 length is 15 residues. The germline gives CDR1 SGHRS, CDR2 YFSETQ. The J segment lost 6 bases and the V segment lost 1 base, leaving 6 bases of the junction unmatched. This sequence was found in an adult who was a healthcare worker with PCR-confirmed SARS-CoV-2 infection or an uninfected control (not recorded which). The chain links TRBV5-1 to TRBJ1-5; TRBD1 agrees at 8 bases. Input material: whole blood. The CDR3 DNA is TGCGCCAGCAGCTTGAGCGGACAGGGAAGTCAGCCCCAGCATTTT. Encoded protein: CASSLSGQGSQPQHF.